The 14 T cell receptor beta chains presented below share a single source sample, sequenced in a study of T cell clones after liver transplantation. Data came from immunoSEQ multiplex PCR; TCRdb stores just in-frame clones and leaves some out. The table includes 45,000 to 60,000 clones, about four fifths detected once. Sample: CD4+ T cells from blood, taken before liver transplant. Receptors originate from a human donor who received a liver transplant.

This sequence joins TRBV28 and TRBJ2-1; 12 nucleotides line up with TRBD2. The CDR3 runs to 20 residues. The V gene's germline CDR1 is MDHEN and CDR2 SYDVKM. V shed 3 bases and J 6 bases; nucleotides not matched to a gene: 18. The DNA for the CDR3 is TGTGCCAGCAGTTTCAACCGGGACAGGGTCCTAGCGGGAGGGTTCAATGAGCAGTTCTTC. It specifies CASSFNRDRVLAGGFNEQFF.

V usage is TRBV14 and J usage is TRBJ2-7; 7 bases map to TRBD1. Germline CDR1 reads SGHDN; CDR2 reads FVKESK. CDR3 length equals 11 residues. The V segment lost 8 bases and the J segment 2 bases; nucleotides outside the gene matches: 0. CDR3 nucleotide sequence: TGTGCCAGCCAGGGGGCCTACGAGCAGTACTTC. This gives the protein CASQGAYEQYF.

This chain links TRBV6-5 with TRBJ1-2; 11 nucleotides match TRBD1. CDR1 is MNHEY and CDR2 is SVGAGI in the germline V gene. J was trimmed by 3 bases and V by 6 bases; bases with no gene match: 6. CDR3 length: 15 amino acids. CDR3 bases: TGTGCCAGCAGGGACAGGGGGCGCGGGGACTATGGCTACACCTTC. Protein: CASRDRGRGDYGYTF.

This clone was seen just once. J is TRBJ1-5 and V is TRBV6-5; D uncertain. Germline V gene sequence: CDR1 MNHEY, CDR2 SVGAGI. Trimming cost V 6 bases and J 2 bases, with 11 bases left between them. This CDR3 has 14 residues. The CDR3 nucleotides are TGTGCCAGCAGCCGAGACGGCGGCAATCAGCCCCAGCATTTT. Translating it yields CASSRDGGNQPQHF.

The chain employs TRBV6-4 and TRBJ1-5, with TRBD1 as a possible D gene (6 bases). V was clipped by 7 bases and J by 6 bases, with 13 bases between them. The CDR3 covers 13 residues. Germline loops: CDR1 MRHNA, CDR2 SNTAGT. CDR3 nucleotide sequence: TGTGCCAGCACCAATGGGGGGGCTCAGCCCCAGCATTTT. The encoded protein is CASTNGGAQPQHF.

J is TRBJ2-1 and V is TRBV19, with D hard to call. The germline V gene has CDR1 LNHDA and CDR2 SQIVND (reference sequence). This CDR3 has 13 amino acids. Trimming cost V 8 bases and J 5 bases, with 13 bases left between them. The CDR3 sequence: CASQAGDDNEQFF. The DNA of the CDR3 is TGTGCCAGTCAGGCCGGAGACGACAATGAGCAGTTCTTC. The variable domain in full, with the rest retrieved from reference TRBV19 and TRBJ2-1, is DGGITQSPKYLFRKEGQNVTLSCEQNLNHDAMYWYRQDPGQGLRLIYYSQIVNDFQKGDIAEGYSVSREKKESFPLTVTSAQKNPTAFYLCASQAGDDNEQFFGPGTRLTVL.

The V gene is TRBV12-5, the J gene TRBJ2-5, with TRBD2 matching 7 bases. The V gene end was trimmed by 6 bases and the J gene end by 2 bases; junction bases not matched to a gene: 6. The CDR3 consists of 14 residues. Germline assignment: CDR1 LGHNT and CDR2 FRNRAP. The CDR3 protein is CASGGLRGQETQYF. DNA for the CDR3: TGTGCTAGTGGGGGGTTGCGGGGGCAAGAGACCCAGTACTTC.

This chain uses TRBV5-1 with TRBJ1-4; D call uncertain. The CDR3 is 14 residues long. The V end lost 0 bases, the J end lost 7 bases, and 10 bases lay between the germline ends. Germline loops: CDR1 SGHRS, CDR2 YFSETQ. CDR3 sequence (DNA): TGCGCCAGCAGCTTGGTCGAAGACGGTGAAAAACTGTTTTTT. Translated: CASSLVEDGEKLFF.

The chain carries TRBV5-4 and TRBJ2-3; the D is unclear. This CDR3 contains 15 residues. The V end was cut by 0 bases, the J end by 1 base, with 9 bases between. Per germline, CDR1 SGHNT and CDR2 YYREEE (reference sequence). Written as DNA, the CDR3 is TGTGCCAGCAGCTTGGAGGGCAGCCGCACAGATACGCAGTATTTT. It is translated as CASSLEGSRTDTQYF. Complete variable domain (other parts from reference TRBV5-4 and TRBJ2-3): ETGVTQSPTHLIKTRGQQVTLRCSSQSGHNTVSWYQQALGQGPQFIFQYYREEENGRGNFPPRFSGLQFPNYSSELNVNALELDDSALYLCASSLEGSRTDTQYFGPGTRLTVL.

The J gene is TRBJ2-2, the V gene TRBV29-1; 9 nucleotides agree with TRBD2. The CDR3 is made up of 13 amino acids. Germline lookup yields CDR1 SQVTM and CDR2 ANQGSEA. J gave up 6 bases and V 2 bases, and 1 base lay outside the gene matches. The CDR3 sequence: CSVEPSGAGELFF. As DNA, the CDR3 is TGCAGCGTTGAACCTAGCGGGGCCGGGGAGCTGTTTTTT.

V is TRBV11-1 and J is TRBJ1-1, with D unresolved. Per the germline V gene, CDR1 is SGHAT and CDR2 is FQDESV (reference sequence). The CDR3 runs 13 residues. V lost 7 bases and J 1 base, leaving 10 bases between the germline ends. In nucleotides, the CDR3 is TGTGCCAGCAACCAGCATGCGAACACTGAAGCTTTCTTT. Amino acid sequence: CASNQHANTEAFF.

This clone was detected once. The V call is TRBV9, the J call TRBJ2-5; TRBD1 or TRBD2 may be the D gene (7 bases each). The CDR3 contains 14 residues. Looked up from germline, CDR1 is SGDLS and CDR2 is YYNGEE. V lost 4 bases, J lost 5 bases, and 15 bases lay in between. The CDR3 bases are TGTGCCAGCAGCCCCAGGGGGGGGTTGGAGACCCAGTACTTC. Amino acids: CASSPRGGLETQYF.

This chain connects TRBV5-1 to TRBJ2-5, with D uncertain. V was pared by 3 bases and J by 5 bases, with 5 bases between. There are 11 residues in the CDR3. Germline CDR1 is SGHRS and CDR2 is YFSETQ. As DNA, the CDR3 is TGCGCCAGCAGCTCGGCGGAGACCCAGTACTTC. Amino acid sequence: CASSSAETQYF.

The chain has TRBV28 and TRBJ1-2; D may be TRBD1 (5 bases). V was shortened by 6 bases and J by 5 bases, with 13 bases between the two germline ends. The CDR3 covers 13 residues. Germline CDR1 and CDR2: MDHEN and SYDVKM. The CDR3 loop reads CASSSGRSYGYTF. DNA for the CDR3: TGTGCCAGCAGCTCAGGGAGGTCATATGGCTACACCTTC.